Shown below are 30 T cell receptor beta chains from a single sample sequenced in a study of regulatory T cells in long-lasting Graves disease. For TCR beta, libraries came from iRepertoire HTBI primers and Arm-PCR of CDR3 regions. Each CDR3 protein gets one entry after TCRdb re-called the multiplex PCR reads with MiXCR. The data contain roughly 470,000 distinct CDR3 sequences, roughly 20% of them singletons. Time point reported: persistent/refractory GD, antithyroid drugs over 5 years with positive TRAb. There was RNA extracted from PBMCs, and the TCR library was made from it. Here the sequenced sample was peripheral blood mononuclear cells (PBMCs), taken when the disease was refractory, from a patient treated with antithyroid drugs. Receptors were obtained from a female donor with Graves disease.

This clonotype has a count of ten or more. V gene TRBV30 combines with J gene TRBJ1-6; 8 positions agree with TRBD1. The CDR3 is 13 amino acids. Germline values: CDR1 GTSNPN, CDR2 SVGIG (reference sequence). Germline trimming cut 3 bases from V and 7 bases from J; bases unmatched to any gene: 2. This CDR3 reads CAWSTGGNSPLHF. CDR3 in DNA: TGTGCCTGGAGCACAGGGGGAAATTCACCCCTCCACTTT.

The rearrangement links TRBV7-9 to TRBJ2-7, with D possibly TRBD2 on 5 matching bases. Germline V gene data show CDR1 as SEHNR and CDR2 as FQNEAQ (reference sequence). The CDR3 spans 12 residues. V was clipped by 5 bases and J by 7 bases, with 12 bases between them. CDR3 amino acids: CASSLYTGEQYF. The CDR3 DNA sequence: TGTGCCAGCAGCCTCTATACGGGAGAGCAGTACTTC.

In its sample, this clonotype was seen a few times. The J gene is TRBJ1-2, the V gene TRBV9, with D maybe TRBD1 (5 bases). CDR3 size: 15 residues. CDR1 and CDR2 from the germline V gene are SGDLS and YYNGEE. Between the trimmed V and J ends, which lost 2 bases and 6 bases, there was a span of 17 bases. The CDR3 sequence is CASSVLPGQGHGYTF. For the CDR3, the DNA is TGTGCCAGCAGCGTCCTTCCGGGGCAGGGCCATGGCTACACCTTC.

This clonotype was seen many times. V and J are TRBV12-3 or TRBV12-4 and TRBJ2-7; 12 bases agree with TRBD2. The trim removed 4 bases at V and 5 bases at J, leaving 12 bases unmatched. This CDR3 spans 17 amino acids. CDR3 region: CASSSSPTSGRQNEQYF. The CDR3 DNA follows: TGTGCCAGCAGTTCAAGCCCGACTAGCGGGAGACAAAACGAGCAGTACTTC.

V and J are TRBV11-2 and TRBJ1-2; D possibly corresponds to TRBD1 (6 bases). Trimming removed 5 bases at V and 0 bases at J, with 13 bases between. The CDR3 has 15 residues. CDR1 and CDR2 (germline): SGHAT, FQNNGV. The CDR3, as DNA: TGTGCCAGCAGCCCGGACAGAATAACTAACTATGGCTACACCTTC. This gives the protein CASSPDRITNYGYTF.

This clonotype was seen ten or more times. This chain uses TRBV2 with TRBJ1-4; D is unresolved. The CDR3 consists of 17 residues. Trimming cost V 3 bases and J 0 bases, with 14 bases left between them. Germline V lookup: CDR1 SNHLY, CDR2 FYNNEI. The DNA for the CDR3 is TGTGCCAGCAGTGACGAGGTCGCTTCGTCAACTAATGAAAAACTGTTTTTT. Protein: CASSDEVASSTNEKLFF.

In this sample, this clonotype turned up a few times. The chain carries TRBV24-1 and TRBJ1-1; 7 nucleotides line up with TRBD1. J lost 9 bases, V lost 4 bases, and 7 bases had no gene match. There are 13 residues in the CDR3. Looked up from germline, CDR1 is KGHDR and CDR2 is SFDVKD. As DNA, the CDR3 is TGTGCCACCAGTGAGACAGGGAAAAGTCAAGCTTTCTTT. Its protein product is CATSETGKSQAFF.

This clonotype was seen ten or more times. This chain connects TRBV20-1 to TRBJ1-2, with TRBD1 matching 8 bases. Trimming at V came to 6 bases and at J to 0 bases, leaving 3 bases not matched to a gene. Germline V lookup: CDR1 DFQATT, CDR2 SNEGSKA (reference sequence). The CDR3 covers 13 residues. The CDR3 region is CSARTGTNYGYTF. CDR3 DNA sequence: TGCAGTGCCCGGACAGGGACTAACTATGGCTACACCTTC.

This rearrangement joins TRBV2 to TRBJ1-2; D unresolved. The germline V gene encodes CDR1 SNHLY and CDR2 FYNNEI. The CDR3 covers 12 residues. The ends were cut back, 7 bases at V and 2 bases at J, with 8 bases in the middle. As DNA, the CDR3 is TGTGCCAGCATGAGGCGAAACTATGGCTACACCTTC. Encoded protein: CASMRRNYGYTF.

This clonotype was observed many times. The germline gene is not matched at one end of the junction; a read error may be the cause. This chain links TRBV2 with TRBJ1-5; no definite D call. Germline loops: CDR1 SNHLY, CDR2 FYNNEI. This CDR3 is 13 amino acids long. CDR3 sequence reads: CANSRTFLQPQHF. DNA of the CDR3: TGTGCCAACAGTCGGACCTTTTTGCAGCCCCAGCATTTT. The variable domain in full, completed from reference TRBV2 and TRBJ1-5, reads EPEVTQTPSHQVTQMGQEVILRCVPISNHLYFYWYRQILGQKVEFLVSFYNNEISEKSEIFDDQFSVERPDGSNFTLKIRSTKLEDSAMYFCANSRTFLQPQHFGDGTRLSIL.

This clonotype was found a few times. The genes are TRBV28 and TRBJ2-7; weak D call: TRBD1 (6 bases). CDR1 and CDR2 from the germline V gene are MDHEN and SYDVKM. CDR3 length: 15 amino acids. V lost 5 bases and J 2 bases, leaving 16 bases between the germline ends. The CDR3 DNA follows: TGTGCCAGCAGTCCCTGGGGGCAGGCCACCTACGAGCAGTACTTC. Amino acid sequence: CASSPWGQATYEQYF.

The table lists this clonotype with many counts. This chain links TRBV12-3 or TRBV12-4 with TRBJ1-2; 7 bases map to TRBD1. This CDR3 spans 14 amino acids. Unmatched junction bases numbered 7, after V lost 5 bases and J lost 4 bases. The CDR3 bases are TGTGCCAGCAGTAGACAGGGAGAGATCTATGGCTACACCTTC. It codes for CASSRQGEIYGYTF.

This clonotype was picked up many times. The rearrangement uses TRBV6-1 and TRBJ2-5; a possible D gene is TRBD1 (6 bases). Germline V gene sequence: CDR1 MNHNS, CDR2 SASEGT. The CDR3 is 15 residues long. V was cut by 5 bases and J by 5 bases, with 18 bases left in between. The CDR3, as DNA: TGTGCCAGCAGTCCACCGGGACACGATGGGGAGACCCAGTACTTC. Its protein product is CASSPPGHDGETQYF.

This clonotype has a count of ten or more. The chain carries TRBV2 and TRBJ2-2; D uncertain. Trimming shortened V by 6 bases and J by 3 bases, and 5 bases separated the two germline ends. The CDR3 has 12 residues. CDR1 is SNHLY and CDR2 is FYNNEI in the germline V gene. In DNA form, the CDR3 reads TGTGCCAGCAGGGTTTACACCGGGGAGCTGTTTTTT. Translating it yields CASRVYTGELFF.

This clonotype was detected many times. The chain uses TRBV12-3 or TRBV12-4 and TRBJ2-7, with 8 bases aligning to TRBD2. This CDR3 has 14 amino acids. Germline trimming cut 7 bases from V and 1 base from J; bases unmatched to any gene: 6. The CDR3 is CASNSGTRSYEQYF. The CDR3 DNA reads as TGTGCCAGCAATTCCGGGACTAGATCCTACGAGCAGTACTTC.

The V call is TRBV4-1, the J call TRBJ2-6, with a tentative D call TRBD2 (7 bases). V lost 3 bases to trimming and J lost 2 bases, with 20 bases between them. Germline CDR1 reads MGHRA; CDR2 reads YSYEKL. The CDR3 totals 19 residues. The CDR3 sequence is CASSQRGPESPTGANVLTF. The CDR3 coding sequence is TGCGCCAGCAGCCAGCGGGGGCCGGAAAGTCCAACTGGGGCCAACGTCCTGACTTTC.

This clonotype was observed a handful of times. This chain joins TRBV4-3 and TRBJ1-1; perhaps TRBD1 as D (5 bases). The CDR3 consists of 15 residues. Trimming took 4 bases from V and 0 from J, leaving 12 bases between them. Germline V lookup: CDR1 LGHNA, CDR2 YSLEER. CDR3 DNA sequence: TGCGCCAGCAGCCCACAGGCGGGGCTGAACACTGAAGCTTTCTTT. It codes for CASSPQAGLNTEAFF.

Notes on this clonotype: This is likely an artifact of a read error, given a far larger clone one base away. The chain uses TRBV6-2 or TRBV6-3 and TRBJ1-2; maybe TRBD1 (5 bases). The CDR3 extends over 17 amino acids. V was trimmed by 8 bases and J by 3 bases, leaving 25 bases between them. Germline CDR1 reads MNHEY; CDR2 reads SVGEGT. The CDR3 coding sequence is TGTGCCAGCTTGGGGACCAAGTGGCGCCACAACTACTATGGCTACACCTTC. Protein product: CASLGTKWRHNYYGYTF.

This clonotype was seen repeatedly, ten times or more. The rearrangement uses TRBV27 and TRBJ1-5, with D uncertain. The CDR3 is 15 amino acids. Trimming left V 6 bases short and J 1 base short, with 13 bases between. Germline V lookup: CDR1 MNHEY, CDR2 SMNVEV (reference sequence). In nucleotides, the CDR3 is TGTGCCAGCAGCTTGTCGGGGAACAGCAATCAGCCCCAGCATTTT. Amino acids: CASSLSGNSNQPQHF.

This clonotype has more than one count but fewer than ten. CDR3 sequence reads: CATSRGRSSGNTIYF. The CDR3 DNA reads TGTGCCACCAGCAGAGGACGAAGCTCTGGAAACACCATATATTTT. The rearrangement joins TRBV15 to TRBJ1-3; D uncertain. The CDR3 has 15 residues. The germline V gene encodes CDR1 LNHNV and CDR2 YYDKDF (reference sequence). Trimming removed 1 base at V and 0 bases at J, with 7 bases between.

This clonotype was counted once. With a much larger clone just one base away, this may be a read error. This sequence joins TRBV28 and TRBJ1-1; TRBD1 matches 7 bases. CDR1 is MDHEN and CDR2 is SYDVKM in the germline V gene. The CDR3 consists of 11 residues. CDR3 residues: CATAGQRETFF. Written as DNA, the CDR3 is TGTGCCACCGCGGGACAGCGTGAAACTTTCTTT.

V is TRBV20-1 and J is TRBJ2-1, with TRBD2 identical over 13 bases. This CDR3 has 16 residues. Germline CDR1 and CDR2: DFQATT and SNEGSKA (reference sequence). J gave up 8 bases and V 6 bases, and 13 bases lay outside the gene matches. In DNA, the CDR3 is TGCAGTGCCATCACTAGCGGGAGGGCCCTTTGGGATGAGCAGTTCTTC. Protein product: CSAITSGRALWDEQFF.

CDR3 in DNA: TGTGCCAGCAGCTCCAAGCGGGAGGGCCTGTGGGAGCAGTACTTC. Protein product: CASSSKREGLWEQYF. The J gene is TRBJ2-7, the V gene TRBV5-4; 10 bases line up with TRBD2. The V and J ends lost 3 bases and 7 bases, in that order; junction bases with no gene match: 10. This CDR3 is built from 15 residues. Germline V gives CDR1 SGHNT, CDR2 YYREEE (reference sequence).

As regards this clonotype: Possible read error: a much larger clone is one base away. As the CDR3 is not closed by the conserved phenylalanine or tryptophan, this likely results from a read error. CDR3 nucleotide sequence: TGCGCCAGCAGACAGGGGACGAACACCGGGGAGCTGTTTCTT. Protein product: CASRQGTNTGELFL. The chain links TRBV10-1 to TRBJ2-2; 7 bases agree with TRBD1. Germline V gene data show CDR1 as WNHNN and CDR2 as SYGVQD (reference sequence). The CDR3 contains 14 residues. V was pared by 6 bases and J by 0 bases, with 1 base of the junction left unmatched.

This clonotype was counted many times. V is TRBV15 and J is TRBJ1-5; D is ambiguous. The CDR3 is 16 amino acids. The ends were cut back, 1 base at V and 0 bases at J, with 10 bases in the middle. Looked up from germline, CDR1 is LNHNV and CDR2 is YYDKDF (reference sequence). This CDR3 is CATSRVFSNSNQPQHF. DNA of the CDR3: TGTGCCACCAGCAGAGTCTTCAGTAATAGCAATCAGCCCCAGCATTTT.

As concerns this clonotype: A single base separates this from a much larger clone, so it may be a read error. This chain uses TRBV12-3 or TRBV12-4 with TRBJ2-7; 9 nucleotides agree with TRBD1. This CDR3 is built from 15 residues. The CDR3 sequence is CASKLGGTGNEEQCF. The CDR3 DNA is TGTGCCAGCAAACTAGGGGGGACAGGGAATGAAGAGCAGTGCTTC.

This rearrangement joins TRBV7-3 to TRBJ2-5; 10 bases are a match to TRBD1. V trimming: 3 bases; J trimming: 0 bases; junction bases outside the gene matches: 4. From germline, CDR1 is SGHTA and CDR2 FQGTGA. This CDR3 has 16 residues. The CDR3 DNA is TGTGCCAGCAGCTTGGGCGGACAGGGGGACCAAGAGACCCAGTACTTC. The encoded protein is CASSLGGQGDQETQYF.

This rearrangement joins TRBV7-2 to TRBJ2-3; D is tentatively TRBD1 or TRBD2 (6 bases each). The germline gives CDR1 SGHTA, CDR2 FQGNSA. This CDR3 has 15 amino acids. The ends were cut back, 7 bases at V and 2 bases at J, with 16 bases in the middle. Written as DNA, the CDR3 is TGTGCCAGCACCCCTTCTTGGGGGGCCACAGATACGCAGTATTTT. This encodes CASTPSWGATDTQYF.

The rearrangement joins TRBV6-2 or TRBV6-3 to TRBJ2-7; D remains ambiguous. Trimming stripped 7 bases from V and 2 bases from J, with 12 bases between. Germline V gives CDR1 MNHEY, CDR2 SVGEGT. The CDR3 contains 13 residues. As DNA, the CDR3 is TGTGCCAGCACCACGACGGATGCCTACGAGCAGTACTTC. This gives the protein CASTTTDAYEQYF.

In its sample, this clonotype was seen many times. The chain joins TRBV28 to TRBJ2-7, with D tentatively TRBD1 or TRBD2 (6 bases each). The germline V gene has CDR1 MDHEN and CDR2 SYDVKM. The V and J ends lost 6 bases and 2 bases respectively, with 11 bases between them. The CDR3 has 13 residues. Written as DNA, the CDR3 is TGTGCCAGCAGGGTGGGGGGCGCCTACGAGCAGTACTTC. Its translation is CASRVGGAYEQYF.